The 24 T cell receptor beta chains reported below all come from one sample, sequenced in a study of response to subunit inactivated influenza vaccine. MiXCR was run by TCRdb on the RT-PCR reads, yielding one entry per CDR3 protein. The sample shows hundreds of thousands of distinct CDR3 sequences, about 11% of them seen only once. The same specimen was also included in a second study, on T cells expressing NK-cell markers. As reported in that work: Production of TCR beta cDNA relied on 5'RACE template switching with UMIs.

The specimen comprised PBMCs from blood, sampled on the day of vaccination. Receptors originate from a man between 45 and 60 years old who received an inactivated influenza vaccine.

This clonotype was seen only a few times. The V gene is TRBV20-1, the J gene TRBJ2-7, with D unclear. Per the germline V gene, CDR1 is DFQATT and CDR2 is SNEGSKA (reference sequence). With 1 base removed from V and 0 bases from J, the gap between germline ends came to 10 bases. The CDR3 extends over 14 amino acids. CDR3 nucleotide sequence: TGCAGTGCTAGAGGGTTAATGGTCTCCTACGAGCAGTACTTC. Protein: CSARGLMVSYEQYF.

This clonotype showed up many times. This chain connects TRBV9 to TRBJ2-1, with 11 bases fitting TRBD2. Germline V gene lookup returns CDR1 SGDLS and CDR2 YYNGEE. This CDR3 has 15 amino acids. Losses at the gene ends were 0 bases for V and 4 bases for J; bases not matched to a gene: 0. The CDR3 DNA follows: TGTGCCAGCAGCGTAGGGACTAGCGGGTACAATGAGCAGTTCTTC. It specifies CASSVGTSGYNEQFF.

The chain uses TRBV6-1 and TRBJ1-1, with unresolved D. Trimming cost V 3 bases and J 4 bases, with 9 bases left between them. Germline V CDR1 and CDR2: MNHNS, SASEGT. CDR3 length: 13 residues. The DNA for the CDR3 is TGTGCCAGCAGTGACCAAGCGGGCACTGAAGCTTTCTTT. This codes for CASSDQAGTEAFF.

This clonotype appeared a few times. This sequence joins TRBV7-9 and TRBJ1-2, with TRBD1 as a possible D gene (6 bases). There are 16 residues in the CDR3. CDR1 is SEHNR and CDR2 is FQNEAQ in the germline V gene (reference sequence). The ends were cut back, 2 bases at V and 2 bases at J, with 15 bases in the middle. CDR3: CASSLPTGFGNYGYTF. The CDR3 nucleotides read TGTGCCAGCAGCTTACCAACAGGGTTCGGGAACTATGGCTACACCTTC. The entire variable domain, with the rest obtained from reference TRBV7-9 and TRBJ1-2, is as follows: DTGVSQNPRHKITKRGQNVTFRCDPISEHNRLYWYRQTLGQGPEFLTYFQNEAQLEKSRLLSDRFSAERPKGSFSTLEIQRTEQGDSAMYLCASSLPTGFGNYGYTFGSGTRLTVV.

There are many counts of this clonotype. The J gene is TRBJ2-5, the V gene TRBV6-2 or TRBV6-3, with D unclear. There are 12 residues in the CDR3. Germline V gene lookup returns CDR1 MNHEY and CDR2 SVGEGT. The V gene lost 8 bases and the J gene lost 0 bases, with 7 bases spanning the gap. The CDR3 reads CASGQNQETQYF. The CDR3, as DNA: TGTGCCAGCGGGCAGAACCAAGAGACCCAGTACTTC.

Only a few counts were recorded for this clonotype. The chain carries TRBV20-1 and TRBJ2-1, with TRBD2 matching 16 bases. The trim removed 6 bases at V and 3 bases at J, leaving 14 bases unmatched. This CDR3 region has 19 residues. Germline V lookup: CDR1 DFQATT, CDR2 SNEGSKA (reference sequence). CDR3 amino acids: CSAPGTSGRAWVSYNEQFF. The CDR3 region has the DNA TGCAGTGCCCCCGGGACTAGCGGGAGGGCCTGGGTTAGCTACAATGAGCAGTTCTTC.

CDR3 DNA sequence: TGCAGCGTTGAAGATCCGGGGGAGCAGTACTTC. Amino acids: CSVEDPGEQYF. V usage is TRBV29-1 and J usage is TRBJ2-7; a possible D gene is TRBD2 (5 bases). The V and J ends lost 0 bases and 7 bases respectively, with 7 bases between them. The length of the CDR3 is 11 residues. Germline values: CDR1 SQVTM, CDR2 ANQGSEA.

The chain carries TRBV12-3 or TRBV12-4 and TRBJ2-1; no definite D call. V lost 3 bases and J lost 7, with 10 bases in between. The CDR3 length is 13 residues. Here the CDR3 reads CASSFLGKNEQFF. Written as DNA, the CDR3 is TGTGCCAGCAGTTTTCTGGGAAAGAATGAGCAGTTCTTC.

This clonotype has only a few counts. CDR3 in amino acids: CSVEDGWVSTDTQYF. CDR3 sequence (DNA): TGCAGCGTTGAGGACGGGTGGGTTAGCACAGATACGCAGTATTTT. The chain has TRBV29-1 and TRBJ2-3; D uncertain. Germline CDR1 is SQVTM and CDR2 is ANQGSEA. V gave up 3 bases and J gave up 0 bases, with 13 bases separating them. This CDR3 is 15 amino acids long.

This clonotype was counted many times. The chain couples TRBV24-1 to TRBJ2-3; D call uncertain. CDR3 size: 12 residues. V was shortened by 3 bases and J by 2 bases, with 2 bases between the two germline ends. Germline V CDR1 and CDR2: KGHDR, SFDVKD. The CDR3 coding sequence is TGTGCCACCAGTGATACCACAGATACGCAGTATTTT. Its protein product is CATSDTTDTQYF.

This clonotype came up many times. This chain uses TRBV5-6 with TRBJ2-7; D tentatively fits TRBD1 or TRBD2 (6 bases each). Germline assignment: CDR1 SGHDT and CDR2 YYEEEE. The CDR3 runs 16 residues. Trimming cost V 4 bases and J 6 bases, with 23 bases left between them. The CDR3 protein is CASSRYGGRGIAEQYF. The CDR3 DNA reads as TGTGCCAGCAGCAGATACGGGGGCAGGGGTATCGCCGAGCAGTACTTC.

The chain combines TRBV2 with TRBJ2-3; TRBD2 matches at 13 bases. Germline V gene lookup returns CDR1 SNHLY and CDR2 FYNNEI. The CDR3 runs to 18 residues. Trimming took 5 bases from V and 0 from J; bases not matched to a gene: 8. Here the CDR3 reads CASSTPRTSGSSTDTQYF. CDR3 coding DNA: TGTGCCAGCAGTACACCCCGGACTAGCGGGAGTAGCACAGATACGCAGTATTTT.

This clonotype was seen a few times. The CDR3, as DNA: TGCAGTGCCAACCAGAGACTATTAGGTGGTAATGAAAAACTGTTTTTT. Translation gives CSANQRLLGGNEKLFF. The V and J genes are TRBV20-1 and TRBJ1-4; D gene unclear. Trimming shortened V by 6 bases and J by 4 bases, and 21 bases separated the two germline ends. Germline CDR1 DFQATT, CDR2 SNEGSKA (reference sequence). The CDR3 totals 16 residues.

The gene calls are TRBV11-2 and TRBJ2-1, with 12 bases lining up with TRBD2. Trimming at V came to 3 bases and at J to 4 bases, leaving 4 bases not matched to a gene. Germline lookup yields CDR1 SGHAT and CDR2 FQNNGV. This CDR3 region has 16 residues. The CDR3 sequence: CASSFLAGGPYNEQFF. CDR3 DNA sequence: TGTGCCAGCAGCTTTCTAGCGGGAGGGCCGTACAATGAGCAGTTCTTC.

This clonotype has more than one count but fewer than ten. The chain employs TRBV20-1 and TRBJ2-5; either TRBD1 or TRBD2 may supply D (5 bases each). The germline gives CDR1 DFQATT, CDR2 SNEGSKA (reference sequence). V shed 0 bases and J shed 3 bases, with 14 bases lying between them. CDR3 length equals 15 residues. In DNA form, the CDR3 reads TGCAGTGCTAGAGATCTGGGGGACCCAAAAGAGACCCAGTACTTC. The encoded protein is CSARDLGDPKETQYF.

The chain carries TRBV27 and TRBJ2-3; D unresolved. CDR1 and CDR2 from the germline V gene are MNHEY and SMNVEV (reference sequence). The CDR3 is 15 amino acids. The V and J ends lost 2 bases and 0 bases respectively, with 9 bases between them. The CDR3 spells CASSLVRPSTDTQYF. The DNA for the CDR3 is TGTGCCAGCAGTTTAGTCCGGCCCAGCACAGATACGCAGTATTTT.

This clonotype has just a few counts. The rearrangement uses TRBV6-2 or TRBV6-3 and TRBJ2-7; 7 bases map to TRBD1. Germline CDR1 and CDR2: MNHEY and SVGEGT. V lost 6 bases to trimming and J lost 2 bases; unmatched junction nucleotides: 7. CDR3 length: 14 amino acids. The CDR3 is CASRSRGSPYEQYF. The CDR3 region has the DNA TGTGCCAGCAGAAGCAGGGGGTCCCCCTACGAGCAGTACTTC.

This clonotype showed up just a few times. This chain uses TRBV29-1 with TRBJ2-3; 7 bases line up with TRBD2. Germline assignment: CDR1 SQVTM and CDR2 ANQGSEA. The CDR3 has 14 amino acids. Trimming cost V 7 bases and J 4 bases; bases outside gene matches: 11. CDR3 residues: CSAGWSGMADTQYF. Written as DNA, the CDR3 is TGCAGCGCCGGGTGGAGCGGGATGGCAGATACGCAGTATTTT.

This clonotype appeared many times. The J gene is TRBJ2-3, the V gene TRBV12-3 or TRBV12-4; D gene unclear. V lost 2 bases and J lost 1, with 4 bases in between. The CDR3 is 13 residues long. CDR3 sequence: CASSLYGTDTQYF. CDR3 DNA: TGTGCCAGCAGTTTATACGGCACAGATACGCAGTATTTT.

The V call is TRBV11-1, the J call TRBJ2-7; 7 bases agree with TRBD1. Germline V gene data show CDR1 as SGHAT and CDR2 as FQDESV (reference sequence). CDR3 length equals 18 residues. After removal of 5 bases from V and 3 bases from J, the junction contained 19 bases not matched to a gene. DNA for the CDR3: TGTGCCAGCAGCATAGGCTTAAGGACGGACAGGTGGGTCTACGAGCAGTACTTC. This encodes CASSIGLRTDRWVYEQYF.

Only a few counts were recorded for this clonotype. The chain has TRBV20-1 and TRBJ1-5; 10 bases are shared with TRBD1. The CDR3 is 14 amino acids. CDR1 DFQATT and CDR2 SNEGSKA come from the germline V gene (reference sequence). V lost 6 bases, J lost 5 bases, and 7 bases stayed unmatched. The CDR3 DNA is TGCAGTGCCACGCCTGGGACAGGGGATCAGCCCCAGCATTTT. Protein: CSATPGTGDQPQHF.

The DNA of the CDR3 is TGCGCCAGCAGCCAAGACTGGTCCGGGGCCAGTTATTACAATGAGCAGTTCTTC. It encodes CASSQDWSGASYYNEQFF. This chain joins TRBV4-3 and TRBJ2-1, with D perhaps matching TRBD1 or TRBD2 (5 bases each). Germline lookup yields CDR1 LGHNA and CDR2 YSLEER. This CDR3 has 18 residues. The V and J ends lost 0 bases and 4 bases respectively, with 19 bases between them.

The chain joins TRBV7-2 to TRBJ2-7; weak D call: TRBD2 (6 bases). V lost 3 bases to trimming and J lost 2 bases, with 11 bases between them. CDR1 is SGHTA, CDR2 FQGNSA, per germline. The CDR3 runs 14 residues. The CDR3 loop reads CASSFREQAYEQYF. The CDR3, as DNA: TGTGCCAGCAGCTTCCGGGAGCAGGCCTACGAGCAGTACTTC.

J is TRBJ1-2 and V is TRBV27, with TRBD1 matching 8 bases. Germline V gene data show CDR1 as MNHEY and CDR2 as SMNVEV (reference sequence). V was clipped by 5 bases and J by 4 bases; unmatched bases: 12. This CDR3 is built from 16 residues. In nucleotides, the CDR3 is TGTGCCAGCAGTCCCCCGGACAGGGTCATTGGCTATGGCTACACCTTC. Amino acids: CASSPPDRVIGYGYTF.